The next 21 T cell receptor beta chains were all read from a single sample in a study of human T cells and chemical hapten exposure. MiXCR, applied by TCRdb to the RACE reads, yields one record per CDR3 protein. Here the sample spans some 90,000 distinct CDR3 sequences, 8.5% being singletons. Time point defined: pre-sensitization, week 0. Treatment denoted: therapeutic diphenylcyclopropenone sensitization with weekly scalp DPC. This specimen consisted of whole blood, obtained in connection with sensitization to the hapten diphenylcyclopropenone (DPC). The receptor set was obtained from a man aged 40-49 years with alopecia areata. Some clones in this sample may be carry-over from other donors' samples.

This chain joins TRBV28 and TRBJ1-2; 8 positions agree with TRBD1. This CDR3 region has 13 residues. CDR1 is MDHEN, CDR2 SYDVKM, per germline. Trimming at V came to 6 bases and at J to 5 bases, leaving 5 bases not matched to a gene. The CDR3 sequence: CASREQGEYGYTF. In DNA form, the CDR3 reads TGTGCCAGCAGGGAACAGGGGGAATATGGCTACACCTTC.

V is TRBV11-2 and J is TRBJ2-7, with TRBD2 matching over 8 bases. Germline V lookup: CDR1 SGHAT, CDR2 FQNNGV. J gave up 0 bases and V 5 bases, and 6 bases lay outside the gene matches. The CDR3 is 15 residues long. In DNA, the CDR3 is TGTGCCAGCAGCATCGGACTAGCCTCCTCCTACGAGCAGTACGTC. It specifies CASSIGLASSYEQYV.

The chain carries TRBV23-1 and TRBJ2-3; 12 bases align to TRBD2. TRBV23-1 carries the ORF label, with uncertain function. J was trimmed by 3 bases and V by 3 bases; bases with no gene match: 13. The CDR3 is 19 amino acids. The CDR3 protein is CASSQLYRAGTSGTDTQYF. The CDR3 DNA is TGCGCCAGCAGTCAGTTATACAGAGCCGGGACTAGCGGGACAGATACGCAGTATTTT.

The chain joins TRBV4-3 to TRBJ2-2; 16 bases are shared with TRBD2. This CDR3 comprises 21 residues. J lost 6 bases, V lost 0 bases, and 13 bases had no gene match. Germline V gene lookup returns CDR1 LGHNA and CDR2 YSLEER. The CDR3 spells CASSQERHDTGTSGRAGELFF. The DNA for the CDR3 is TGCGCCAGCAGCCAAGAGAGACACGACACCGGGACTAGCGGGAGGGCCGGGGAGCTGTTTTTT.

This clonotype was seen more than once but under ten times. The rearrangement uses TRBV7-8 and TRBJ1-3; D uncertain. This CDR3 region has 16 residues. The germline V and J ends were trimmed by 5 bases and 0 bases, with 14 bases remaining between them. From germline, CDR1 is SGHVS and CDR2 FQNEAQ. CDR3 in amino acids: CASSRLRVNSGNTIYF. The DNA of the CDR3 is TGTGCCAGCAGCCGCCTTCGGGTAAACTCTGGAAACACCATATATTTT.

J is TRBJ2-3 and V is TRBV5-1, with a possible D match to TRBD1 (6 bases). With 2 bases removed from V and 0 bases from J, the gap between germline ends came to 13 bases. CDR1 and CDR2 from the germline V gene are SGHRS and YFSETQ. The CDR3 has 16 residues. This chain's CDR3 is CASSLGTPISTDTQYF. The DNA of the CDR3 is TGCGCCAGCAGCTTAGGGACACCGATTAGCACAGATACGCAGTATTTT.

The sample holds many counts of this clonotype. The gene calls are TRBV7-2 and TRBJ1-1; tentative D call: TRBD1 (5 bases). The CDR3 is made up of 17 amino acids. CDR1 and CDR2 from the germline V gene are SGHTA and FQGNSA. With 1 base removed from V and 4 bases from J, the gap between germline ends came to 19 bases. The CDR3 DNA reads TGTGCCAGCAGCTTAGTTGGGGGGTCGGGGGTAGGCACTGAAGCTTTCTTT. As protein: CASSLVGGSGVGTEAFF.

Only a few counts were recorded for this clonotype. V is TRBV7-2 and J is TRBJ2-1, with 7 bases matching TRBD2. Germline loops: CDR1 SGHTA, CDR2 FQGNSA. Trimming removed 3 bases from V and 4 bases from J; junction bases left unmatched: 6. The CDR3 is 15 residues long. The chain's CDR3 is CASSLGLNRYNEQFF. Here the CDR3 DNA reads TGTGCCAGCAGCTTGGGACTAAATCGGTACAATGAGCAGTTCTTC.

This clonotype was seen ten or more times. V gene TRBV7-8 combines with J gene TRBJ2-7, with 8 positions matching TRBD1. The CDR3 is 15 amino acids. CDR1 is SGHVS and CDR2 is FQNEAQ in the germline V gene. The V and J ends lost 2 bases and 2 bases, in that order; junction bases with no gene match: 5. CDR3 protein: CASSLKAGGPYEQYV. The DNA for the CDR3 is TGTGCCAGCAGCTTAAAGGCAGGGGGCCCCTACGAGCAGTACGTC.

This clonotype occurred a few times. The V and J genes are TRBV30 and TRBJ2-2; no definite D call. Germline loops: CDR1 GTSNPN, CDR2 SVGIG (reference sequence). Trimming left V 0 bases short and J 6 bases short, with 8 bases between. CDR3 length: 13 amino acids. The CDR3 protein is CAWSVSGSGELFF. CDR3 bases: TGTGCCTGGAGTGTATCGGGTTCCGGGGAGCTGTTTTTT.

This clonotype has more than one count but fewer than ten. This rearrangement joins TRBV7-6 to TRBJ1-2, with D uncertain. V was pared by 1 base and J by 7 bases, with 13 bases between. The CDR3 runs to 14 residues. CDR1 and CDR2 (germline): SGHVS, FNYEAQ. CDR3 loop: CASSLGTTIGGYTF. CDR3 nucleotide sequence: TGTGCCAGCAGCTTAGGGACTACGATAGGTGGCTACACCTTC. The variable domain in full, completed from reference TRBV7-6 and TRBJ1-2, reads GAGVSQSPRYKVTKRGQDVALRCDPISGHVSLYWYRQALGQGPEFLTYFNYEAQQDKSGLPNDRFSAERPEGSISTLTIQRTEQRDSAMYRCASSLGTTIGGYTFGSGTRLTVV.

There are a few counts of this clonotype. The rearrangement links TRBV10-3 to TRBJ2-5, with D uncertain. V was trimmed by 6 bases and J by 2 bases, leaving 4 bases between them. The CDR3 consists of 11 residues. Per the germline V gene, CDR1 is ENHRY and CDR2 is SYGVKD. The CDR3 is CAIRNQETQYF. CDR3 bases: TGTGCCATCAGGAATCAAGAGACCCAGTACTTC.

The CDR3 DNA sequence: TGTGCCAGCAGCTTAGGGGACAGGGGAACCGGGGAGCTGTTTTTT. It codes for CASSLGDRGTGELFF. The chain recombines TRBV11-2 with TRBJ2-2; TRBD1 matches 10 bases. The V gene's germline CDR1 is SGHAT and CDR2 FQNNGV. V was pared by 1 base and J by 5 bases, with 1 base of the junction left unmatched. The CDR3 runs to 15 residues.

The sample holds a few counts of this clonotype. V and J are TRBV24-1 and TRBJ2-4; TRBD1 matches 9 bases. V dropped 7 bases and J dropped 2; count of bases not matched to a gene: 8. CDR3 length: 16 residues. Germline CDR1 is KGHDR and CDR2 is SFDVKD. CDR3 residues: CATRLTGGCSKNIQYF. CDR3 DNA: TGTGCCACCAGACTTACAGGGGGCTGTTCCAAAAACATTCAGTACTTC.

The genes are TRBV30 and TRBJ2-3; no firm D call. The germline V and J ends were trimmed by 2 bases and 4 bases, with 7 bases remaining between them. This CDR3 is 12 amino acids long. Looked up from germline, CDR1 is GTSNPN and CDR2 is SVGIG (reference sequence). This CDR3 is CAWSWAADTQYF. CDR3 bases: TGTGCCTGGAGTTGGGCTGCAGATACGCAGTATTTT.

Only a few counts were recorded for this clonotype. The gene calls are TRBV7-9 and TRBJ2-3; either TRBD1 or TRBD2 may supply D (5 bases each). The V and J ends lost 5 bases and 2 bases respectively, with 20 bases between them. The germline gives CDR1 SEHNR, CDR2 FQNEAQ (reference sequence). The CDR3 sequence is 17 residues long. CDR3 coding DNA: TGTGCCAGCAGCCGAGGGGTCGGGCAGACCAACACAGATACGCAGTATTTT. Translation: CASSRGVGQTNTDTQYF. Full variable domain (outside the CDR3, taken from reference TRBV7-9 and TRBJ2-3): DTGVSQNPRHKITKRGQNVTFRCDPISEHNRLYWYRQTLGQGPEFLTYFQNEAQLEKSRLLSDRFSAERPKGSFSTLEIQRTEQGDSAMYLCASSRGVGQTNTDTQYFGPGTRLTVL.

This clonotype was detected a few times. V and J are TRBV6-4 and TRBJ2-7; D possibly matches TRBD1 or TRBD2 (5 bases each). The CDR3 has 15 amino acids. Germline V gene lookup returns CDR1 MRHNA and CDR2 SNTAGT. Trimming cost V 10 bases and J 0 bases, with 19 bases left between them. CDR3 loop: CAIPTGTGYSYEQYV. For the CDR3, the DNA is TGTGCCATCCCTACCGGGACGGGCTACTCCTACGAGCAGTACGTC.

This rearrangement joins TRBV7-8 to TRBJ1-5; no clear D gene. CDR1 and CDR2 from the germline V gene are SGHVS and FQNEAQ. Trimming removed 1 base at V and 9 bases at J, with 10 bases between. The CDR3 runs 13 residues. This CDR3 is CASSLDGIRPQHF. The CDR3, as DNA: TGTGCCAGCAGCTTAGATGGAATCCGGCCCCAGCATTTT. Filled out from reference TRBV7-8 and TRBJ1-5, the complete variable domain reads GAGVSQSPRYKVAKRGQDVALRCDPISGHVSLFWYQQALGQGPEFLTYFQNEAQLDKSGLPSDRFFAERPEGSVSTLKIQRTQQEDSAVYLCASSLDGIRPQHFGDGTRLSIL.

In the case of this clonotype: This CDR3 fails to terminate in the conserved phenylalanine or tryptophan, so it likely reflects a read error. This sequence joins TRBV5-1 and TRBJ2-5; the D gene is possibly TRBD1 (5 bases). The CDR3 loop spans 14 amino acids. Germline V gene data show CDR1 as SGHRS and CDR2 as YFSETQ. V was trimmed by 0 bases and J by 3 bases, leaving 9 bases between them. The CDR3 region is CASSLGSGKETQYL. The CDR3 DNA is TGCGCCAGCAGCTTGGGTTCAGGGAAAGAGACCCAGTACTTA.

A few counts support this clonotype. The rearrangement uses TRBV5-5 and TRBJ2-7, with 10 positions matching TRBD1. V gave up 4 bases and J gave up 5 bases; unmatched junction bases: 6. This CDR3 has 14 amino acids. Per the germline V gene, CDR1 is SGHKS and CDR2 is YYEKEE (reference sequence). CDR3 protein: CASSRTGGSHEQYF. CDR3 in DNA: TGTGCCAGCAGCAGGACAGGGGGTTCCCACGAGCAGTACTTC.

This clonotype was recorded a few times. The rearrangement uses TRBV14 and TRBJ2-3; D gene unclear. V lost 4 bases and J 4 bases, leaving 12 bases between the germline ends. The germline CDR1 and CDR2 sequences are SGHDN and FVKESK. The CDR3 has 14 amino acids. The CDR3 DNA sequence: TGTGCCAGCAGCCCTGGTCTACGGTCAGATACGCAGTATTTT. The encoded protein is CASSPGLRSDTQYF.